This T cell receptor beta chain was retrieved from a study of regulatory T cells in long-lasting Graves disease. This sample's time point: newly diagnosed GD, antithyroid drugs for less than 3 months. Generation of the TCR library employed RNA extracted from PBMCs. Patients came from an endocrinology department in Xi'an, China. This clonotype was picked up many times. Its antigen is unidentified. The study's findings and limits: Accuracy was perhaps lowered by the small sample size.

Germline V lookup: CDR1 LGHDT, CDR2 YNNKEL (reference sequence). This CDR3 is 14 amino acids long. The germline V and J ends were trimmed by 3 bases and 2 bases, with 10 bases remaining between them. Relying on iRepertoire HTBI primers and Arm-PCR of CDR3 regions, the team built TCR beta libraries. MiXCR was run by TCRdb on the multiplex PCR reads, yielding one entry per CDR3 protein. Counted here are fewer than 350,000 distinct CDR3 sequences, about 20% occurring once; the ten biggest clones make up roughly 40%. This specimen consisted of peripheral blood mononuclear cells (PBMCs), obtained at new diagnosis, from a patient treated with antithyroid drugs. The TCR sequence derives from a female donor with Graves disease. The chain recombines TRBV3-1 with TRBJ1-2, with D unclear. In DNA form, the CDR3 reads TGTGCCAGCAGCCAGCCGTGGGTGAACTATGGCTACACCTTC. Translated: CASSQPWVNYGYTF.